This TCR beta chain was recovered during a study of cytomegalovirus exposure and HLA in healthy donors. Study context: From donors who were HLA-typed, an early data release held approximately 91 million unique TCRs. Study-level points and caveats: Follow-up analysis found HLA locus-dependent TCR association rates, highest for DRB1 and lowest for HLA-C.

V lost 3 bases to trimming and J lost 5 bases; unmatched junction nucleotides: 11. CDR1 MDHEN and CDR2 SYDVKM come from the germline V gene. The CDR3 has 16 residues. 13 Jbeta primers and 60 Vbeta primers were used for the PCR. As processed by the authors: The count from a later analysis was 65 million to 90 million unique TCR beta chains, some 12 million of them shared. Produced via immunoSEQ multiplex PCR; TCRdb's table is partial and in-frame only. The V and J calls and clone size come from that table; D and trimming were worked out from the DNA. The sample yields over 100,000 clones, around 73% seen once. Notes on this clone: Its antigen remains unknown.

The source material was PBMCs. This chain links TRBV28 with TRBJ2-7, with 9 bases that match TRBD1. This clonotype originated in a man aged 40-49 years in good health and CMV-seronegative. Written as DNA, the CDR3 is TGTGCCAGCAGTTTCAGTCCGGGACAGGGTTCCCACGAGCAGTACTTC. This gives the protein CASSFSPGQGSHEQYF.